A selection of T cell receptor beta chains follows, all from one sample in a study of T-cell reconstitution after alpha-beta-depleted transplantation in children. TCRdb reprocessed the PCR reads with MiXCR, giving one entry per CDR3 protein. The profile covers approximately 400,000 distinct CDR3 sequences, with about 11% appearing a single time and roughly 6% taken by the ten largest. The sequencing used PBMCs from the stem cell graft donor, collected from the stem cell graft. These receptors all come from a human donor who donated a stem cell graft to a child with acute myeloid leukemia. Both conserved end residues are part of each CDR3. Fields, in order: V gene, clone size, J gene, D gene, CDR3 DNA, CDR3 protein. The D gene is left open where the match is weak. A row's size may be missing; if present it is once, few, many or a size class.

TRBV5-5	.	TRBJ1-1	TRBD1	TGTGCCAGCAGCTTGTTGTCCGGGACAGGGGAAGCTTTCTTT	CASSLLSGTGEAFF
TRBV9	.	TRBJ2-2	.	TGTGCCAGCAGCACCCCAGGGGCGACCGGGGAGCTGTTTTTT	CASSTPGATGELFF
TRBV3-1	.	TRBJ1-2	.	TGTGCCAGCAGCCAAGACGTAAAGACCAACTATGGCTACACCTTC	CASSQDVKTNYGYTF
TRBV5-1	.	TRBJ1-1	TRBD1	TGCGCCAGCAGCCTACCAGGGGGCACCTACATGAACACTGAAGCTTTCTTT	CASSLPGGTYMNTEAFF
TRBV6-2/TRBV6-3	.	TRBJ2-5	.	TGTGCCAGCAGTTATTCCGATTGGGAGACCCAGTACTTC	CASSYSDWETQYF
TRBV20-1	.	TRBJ1-5	.	TGCAGTGCTGTAGGGGGATATCCGGATCGCAATCAGCCCCAGCATTTT	CSAVGGYPDRNQPQHF
TRBV29-1	many	TRBJ2-5	TRBD1	TGCAGCGTCGGGGACAGACCGGAGACCCAGTACTTC	CSVGDRPETQYF
TRBV5-1	.	TRBJ1-5	.	TGCGCCAGCAGCTTGGGCCTAGATGGCAATCAGCCCCAGCATTTT	CASSLGLDGNQPQHF
TRBV20-1	few	TRBJ2-1	TRBD2	TGCAGCGAACTAGCGGGAGGTTTAGATGAGCAGTTCTTC	CSELAGGLDEQFF
TRBV20-1	few	TRBJ2-1	TRBD2	TGCAGTTATACTAGCGGGACGACTTACAATGAGCAGTTCTTC	CSYTSGTTYNEQFF
TRBV20-1	few	TRBJ2-7	TRBD2	TGCAGTGCTAGGCTAGCGGTGAGCTCCTACGAGCAGTACTTC	CSARLAVSSYEQYF
TRBV27	.	TRBJ2-2	TRBD1	TGTGCCAGCAGTTTATTCGGCCAGGGGGACACCGGGGAGCTGTTTTTT	CASSLFGQGDTGELFF
TRBV9	many	TRBJ1-5	.	TGTGCCAGCAGCCCGGGGGCTGGGAGCAATCAGCCCCAGCATTTT	CASSPGAGSNQPQHF
TRBV6-1	few	TRBJ1-1	.	TGTGCCAGCAGTGTACAGGGTTCCCTAATGAACACTGAAGCTTTCTTT	CASSVQGSLMNTEAFF
TRBV9	few	TRBJ2-2	TRBD2	TGTGCCAGCAGCCTCTGGTTGGGACTAAACACCGGGGAGCTGTTTTTT	CASSLWLGLNTGELFF
TRBV11-2	.	TRBJ2-3	TRBD2	TGTGCCAGCAGCTTATCCCCCGGACTAGCGGACAGCACAGATACGCAGTATTTT	CASSLSPGLADSTDTQYF
TRBV12-3/TRBV12-4	.	TRBJ2-5	TRBD2	TGTGCCAGCAGTCCATCGGGACTAGGGGGAGGGACCCAGTACTTC	CASSPSGLGGGTQYF
TRBV29-1	.	TRBJ2-3	.	TGCAGCGGCAGGGACCCCAGCACAGATACGCAGTATTTT	CSGRDPSTDTQYF
TRBV20-1	few	TRBJ2-2	.	TGCAGTGCTAGTAACGTGGGCACCGGGGAGCTGTTTTTT	CSASNVGTGELFF
TRBV12-3/TRBV12-4	few	TRBJ2-4	.	TGTGCCAGCAGTTTGATTGAGGGAAACATTCAGTACTTC	CASSLIEGNIQYF
TRBV20-1	many	TRBJ1-4	.	TGCAGTGCTAGAGATATAAGGGCTGAGGAAAAACTGTTTTTT	CSARDIRAEEKLFF
TRBV12-3/TRBV12-4	few	TRBJ1-6	.	TGTGCCAGCAGTTCTTTTATGGGGGAGCAACCCCTCCACTTT	CASSSFMGEQPLHF
TRBV30	few	TRBJ1-4	TRBD1	TGTGCCTGGAGTGTACTCAGGGGGCTCACAACTAATGAAAAACTGTTTTTT	CAWSVLRGLTTNEKLFF
TRBV30	few	TRBJ1-6	.	TGTGCCTGGAGGTCCCGGGGGTTTACTTCACCCCTCCACTTT	CAWRSRGFTSPLHF
TRBV12-3/TRBV12-4	.	TRBJ2-1	TRBD2	TGTGCCAGCAGTCAGACTAGCGGGTCGGGCAATGAGCAGTTCTTC	CASSQTSGSGNEQFF
TRBV29-1	.	TRBJ1-4	.	TGCAGCGCAACACCGGCCGACTATAATGAAAAACTGTTTTTT	CSATPADYNEKLFF
TRBV5-6	.	TRBJ2-5	.	TGTGCCAGCAGCTGGGGGCTAGGGGATGAAGAGACCCAGTACTTC	CASSWGLGDEETQYF
TRBV5-1	.	TRBJ2-3	.	TGCGCCAGCAGCTTTGATCCGCTCACAGATACGCAGTATTTT	CASSFDPLTDTQYF
TRBV20-1	.	TRBJ2-1	.	TGCAGTGCTAGAGGGAGGGGGCGGCCCTACAATGAGCAGTTCTTC	CSARGRGRPYNEQFF
TRBV12-3/TRBV12-4	.	TRBJ2-7	TRBD1	TGTGCCAGCAGAAACACAGGGGGCGCGGGGGAGCAGTACTTC	CASRNTGGAGEQYF
TRBV6-1	.	TRBJ1-2	TRBD1	TGTGCCAGCAGTCAAGCGGGACAGCGGTATGGCTACACCTTC	CASSQAGQRYGYTF
TRBV7-2	.	TRBJ1-2	.	TGTGCCAGCAGCTTTGGGGTGAACTATGGCTACACCTTC	CASSFGVNYGYTF
TRBV5-1	.	TRBJ2-2	TRBD2	TGCGCCAGCAGCTTTGCCCCAAGTGGGGGGGACACCGGGGAGCTGTTTTTT	CASSFAPSGGDTGELFF
TRBV19	.	TRBJ2-2	.	TGTGCCAGTAGGTCCGGGCGTGCCACCGGGGAGCTGTTTTTT	CASRSGRATGELFF
TRBV29-1	many	TRBJ1-1	.	TGCAGCGGCGCAACAGGGAACACTGAAGCTTTCTTT	CSGATGNTEAFF
TRBV2	many	TRBJ1-1	.	TGTGCCAGCAGTGAAGAAAGGGACCGATACACTGAAGCTTTCTTT	CASSEERDRYTEAFF
TRBV4-1	few	TRBJ2-5	TRBD2	TGCGCCAGCAGCCAACCGACTAGCGGAGAAGAGACCCAGTACTTC	CASSQPTSGEETQYF
TRBV7-3	few	TRBJ2-3	.	TGTGCCAGCAGCCCTACTAGTTCAATCTCAGATACGCAGTATTTT	CASSPTSSISDTQYF
TRBV24-1	few	TRBJ2-1	.	TGTGCCACCAGTGGGTGGGACACAGAGCAGTTCTTC	CATSGWDTEQFF
TRBV20-1	.	TRBJ1-1	TRBD1	TGCAGTGCTTACAGGGGGCTCACTGAAGCTTTCTTT	CSAYRGLTEAFF